Shown below are 28 T cell receptor beta chains from a single sample sequenced in a study of TIL therapy for anti-PD-1-resistant metastatic lung cancer. Sequencing used immunoSEQ v3. The assay was immunoSEQ multiplex PCR, and TCRdb's table has in-frame clones only and misses some. Altogether around 7,000 clones are present, roughly three fifths being singletons, with the ten largest covering roughly 8.2%. Time point noted: pre-treatment sample, taken before nivolumab and TIL therapy. Tumor tissue came from excised metastases, mostly pleural nodules or supraclavicular lymph nodes. Material: tumor tissue, obtained at baseline. The receptors originated from a person aged 25 to 80 with non-small cell lung cancer.

This chain connects TRBV28 to TRBJ1-6; TRBD1 might be the D (5 bases). Trimming took off 6 bases at V and 9 bases at J, with 18 bases between the two ends. The CDR3 totals 15 residues. Per the germline V gene, CDR1 is MDHEN and CDR2 is SYDVKM. CDR3 DNA: TGTGCCAGCAGCGGAATGCAGGGTTTCAGTTCACCCCTCCACTTT. Amino acid sequence: CASSGMQGFSSPLHF.

This clone was seen just once. The rearrangement links TRBV5-1 to TRBJ1-2; D gene unclear. This CDR3 is built from 13 residues. Looked up from germline, CDR1 is SGHRS and CDR2 is YFSETQ. Trimming removed 0 bases at V and 6 bases at J, with 9 bases between. CDR3 protein: CASSLGYLDGYTF. The CDR3 DNA sequence: TGCGCCAGCAGCTTGGGGTACTTGGATGGCTACACCTTC.

This clone is large in the sample. CDR3 protein: CASTNGRGGNTIYF. The CDR3 DNA is TGTGCCAGCACCAACGGCCGAGGGGGAAACACCATATATTTT. The rearrangement links TRBV7-9 to TRBJ1-3; the D is unclear. This CDR3 has 14 residues. Germline CDR1 is SEHNR and CDR2 is FQNEAQ (reference sequence). Trimming removed 7 bases from V and 4 bases from J, with 14 bases in between.

V and J are TRBV29-1 and TRBJ2-1; possible D gene TRBD1, 7 bases. The germline V and J ends were trimmed by 5 bases and 16 bases, with 21 bases remaining between them. This CDR3 is built from 12 residues. Germline V gives CDR1 SQVTM, CDR2 ANQGSEA. The DNA for the CDR3 is TGCAGCGTTCAGGAGGGGGACAGAAAGGCCTTCTTC. Its protein product is CSVQEGDRKAFF.

This rearrangement joins TRBV29-1 to TRBJ1-1; 7 bases map to TRBD1. This CDR3 spans 13 amino acids. Germline assignment: CDR1 SQVTM and CDR2 ANQGSEA. V gave up 6 bases and J gave up 1 base; unmatched junction bases: 5. The CDR3 DNA follows: TGCAGCGTCGCCGACAGGGAGAACACTGAAGCTTTCTTT. Its protein is CSVADRENTEAFF.

The CDR3 sequence is CASSQDPVQGDTQYF. The CDR3 bases are TGCGCCAGCAGCCAAGACCCCGTTCAGGGTGATACGCAGTATTTT. The rearrangement joins TRBV4-1 to TRBJ2-3; D may be TRBD1 (5 bases). V was pared by 0 bases and J by 6 bases, with 13 bases between. This CDR3 contains 15 residues. In germline, CDR1 is MGHRA, CDR2 YSYEKL.

As concerns this clone: Other DNA sequences of this sample code for an identical CDR3. The genes are TRBV5-5 and TRBJ2-5; 9 bases are shared with TRBD1. Looked up from germline, CDR1 is SGHKS and CDR2 is YYEKEE (reference sequence). The V and J ends lost 4 bases and 5 bases, in that order; junction bases with no gene match: 6. The CDR3 runs 14 residues. CDR3 residues: CASSGTGGQETQYF. The CDR3 DNA is TGTGCCAGCAGCGGAACAGGGGGCCAGGAGACCCAGTACTTC.

The chain joins TRBV5-1 to TRBJ2-5; D may match TRBD1 or TRBD2 (6 bases each). Germline assignment: CDR1 SGHRS and CDR2 YFSETQ. The ends were cut back, 4 bases at V and 8 bases at J, with 21 bases in the middle. The CDR3 extends over 15 amino acids. In DNA form, the CDR3 reads TGCGCCAGCAGCCCCGAACCGGGACTGGGGGCTACCCAGTACTTC. Encoded protein: CASSPEPGLGATQYF.

By proportion, this clone is large. The CDR3 here is CASSPGWLEDTQYF. Here the CDR3 DNA reads TGTGCCAGCAGCCCAGGGTGGCTGGAAGATACGCAGTATTTT. This chain links TRBV5-4 with TRBJ2-3, with D perhaps matching TRBD1 (5 bases). Trimming stripped 4 bases from V and 5 bases from J, with 14 bases between. CDR1 and CDR2 from the germline V gene are SGHNT and YYREEE (reference sequence). This CDR3 is 14 amino acids long.

By share of the sample, this clone is large (0.1 to 1%). The rearrangement links TRBV10-3 to TRBJ2-7; no clear D gene. V shed 5 bases and J shed 4 bases, with 9 bases lying between them. The CDR3 totals 12 residues. Germline assignment: CDR1 ENHRY and CDR2 SYGVKD. The chain's CDR3 is CAISYLGYEQYF. The CDR3 nucleotides are TGTGCCATCAGTTACCTAGGTTACGAGCAGTACTTC.

This clone qualifies as medium-sized. The genes are TRBV5-6 and TRBJ1-6; a weak D match, TRBD1 (6 bases). V shed 2 bases and J shed 7 bases, with 13 bases lying between them. Germline V gene sequence: CDR1 SGHDT, CDR2 YYEEEE. The length of the CDR3 is 15 residues. In DNA, the CDR3 is TGTGCCAGCAGCTTATGGGGGGGCACAAATTCACCCCTCCACTTT. Amino acid sequence: CASSLWGGTNSPLHF.

In its sample, this clone is large (0.1 to 1%). This chain links TRBV5-5 with TRBJ2-7; tentatively, D is TRBD1 or TRBD2 (5 bases each). Germline lookup yields CDR1 SGHKS and CDR2 YYEKEE (reference sequence). CDR3 length equals 12 residues. The germline V and J ends were trimmed by 4 bases and 5 bases, with 10 bases remaining between them. The CDR3 sequence: CASSIGTHEQYF. The DNA of the CDR3 is TGTGCCAGCAGCATTGGGACCCACGAGCAGTACTTC.

This clone was found a few times. This rearrangement joins TRBV5-1 to TRBJ2-3; TRBD1 agrees at 8 bases. Germline trimming cut 2 bases from V and 1 base from J; bases unmatched to any gene: 3. The CDR3 has 15 residues. Germline CDR1 and CDR2: SGHRS and YFSETQ. In DNA, the CDR3 is TGCGCCAGCAGCTTAGAGGACAGGGGCACAGATACGCAGTATTTT. It encodes CASSLEDRGTDTQYF.

The rearrangement joins TRBV11-2 to TRBJ2-7; D tentatively fits TRBD1 or TRBD2 (5 bases each). This CDR3 region has 15 residues. Germline lookup yields CDR1 SGHAT and CDR2 FQNNGV. Trimming removed 0 bases from V and 3 bases from J, with 12 bases in between. The CDR3 loop is CASSLDWGEGYEQYF. The CDR3 DNA is TGTGCCAGCAGCTTAGATTGGGGCGAGGGCTACGAGCAGTACTTC.

The V call is TRBV10-3, the J call TRBJ1-2; no firm D call. The length of the CDR3 is 17 residues. Germline CDR1 is ENHRY and CDR2 is SYGVKD. V dropped 2 bases and J dropped 4 bases, with 20 bases sitting between them. Written as DNA, the CDR3 is TGTGCCATCAGTGAGCCCGCCATTAAGACCCTCTCCTATGGCTACACCTTC. Translating it yields CAISEPAIKTLSYGYTF.

V and J are TRBV7-9 and TRBJ2-1; possibly TRBD1 for D (6 bases). The CDR3 length is 15 residues. Trimming removed 1 base from V and 3 bases from J, with 10 bases in between. Germline V CDR1 and CDR2: SEHNR, FQNEAQ (reference sequence). Here the CDR3 DNA reads TGTGCCAGCAGCTTAGGTGACAGGAGCTACAATGAGCAGTTCTTC. This sequence encodes CASSLGDRSYNEQFF.

This clone was counted only a few times. J is TRBJ1-6 and V is TRBV7-9; D perhaps matches TRBD1 (6 bases). This CDR3 is built from 14 residues. Trimming took off 3 bases at V and 7 bases at J, with 10 bases between the two ends. Germline CDR1 reads SEHNR; CDR2 reads FQNEAQ (reference sequence). This CDR3 reads CASSFETGNSPLHF. As DNA, the CDR3 is TGTGCCAGCAGCTTTGAAACAGGGAATTCACCCCTCCACTTT.

The DNA for the CDR3 is TGTGCCAGCGCACAGGGGGACGGTAATTCACCCCTCCACTTT. This sequence encodes CASAQGDGNSPLHF. The rearrangement links TRBV7-2 to TRBJ1-6, with 8 bases matching TRBD1. V was clipped by 8 bases and J by 6 bases; unmatched bases: 6. The CDR3 loop spans 14 amino acids. In germline, CDR1 is SGHTA, CDR2 FQGNSA. Filled out from reference TRBV7-2 and TRBJ1-6, the complete variable domain reads GAGVSQSPSNKVTEKGKDVELRCDPISGHTALYWYRQSLGQGLEFLIYFQGNSAPDKSGLPSDRFSAERTGGSVSTLTIQRTQQEDSAVYLCASAQGDGNSPLHFGNGTRLTVT.

V usage is TRBV7-3 and J usage is TRBJ2-5; D tentatively reads TRBD1 or TRBD2 (6 bases each). Deletions cut 5 bases from V and 5 bases from J, with 15 bases between. This CDR3 is 14 amino acids long. The germline gives CDR1 SGHTA, CDR2 FQGTGA. This chain's CDR3 is CASSPMGAGETQYF. In DNA form, the CDR3 reads TGTGCCAGCAGCCCAATGGGGGCGGGGGAGACCCAGTACTTC.

There are a few counts of this clone. The rearrangement links TRBV7-2 to TRBJ2-1, with TRBD2 matching 8 bases. Germline V CDR1 and CDR2: SGHTA, FQGNSA. The CDR3 length is 15 residues. Unmatched junction bases numbered 13, after V lost 5 bases and J lost 10 bases. CDR3 loop: CASSLGRGAASEQFF. The CDR3, as DNA: TGTGCCAGCAGCCTAGGGCGGGGGGCGGCATCGGAGCAGTTCTTC.

This sequence joins TRBV21-1 and TRBJ1-5. TRBV21-1 is recorded as a pseudogene. The CDR3 has 15 amino acids. The CDR3, as DNA: TGTGCCAGCAAGGACCAGGAGAGCCAGAATCAGCCCCAGCATTTT. Translation gives CASKDQESQNQPQHF.

This clone rates as large. The chain links TRBV21-1 to TRBJ1-5. TRBV21-1 is tagged as a pseudogene. The length of the CDR3 is 20 residues. The DNA of the CDR3 is TGTGCCAGCAGCAAAGAGGAGACTGGGAGGCATACCTATAGCAATCAGCCCCAGCATTTT. Amino acid sequence: CASSKEETGRHTYSNQPQHF.

This clone showed up just a few times. The genes are TRBV9 and TRBJ2-1, with a tentative D call TRBD1 (7 bases). CDR1 and CDR2 (germline): SGDLS, YYNGEE. V lost 2 bases to trimming and J lost 7 bases, with 10 bases between them. CDR3 size: 13 residues. The CDR3 nucleotides are TGTGCCAGCAGCGTCCCAGGGGGGAATGAGCAGTTCTTC. It translates to CASSVPGGNEQFF.

This clone was observed a handful of times. V is TRBV7-9 and J is TRBJ1-1; a possible D gene is TRBD1 (5 bases). V was pared by 5 bases and J by 6 bases, with 13 bases between. The CDR3 is 13 amino acids. Germline lookup yields CDR1 SEHNR and CDR2 FQNEAQ (reference sequence). CDR3 DNA sequence: TGTGCCAGCAGCCCAAGGGCAGGGTCTGAAGCTTTCTTT. It specifies CASSPRAGSEAFF.

The chain is built from TRBV5-5 and TRBJ2-5; D perhaps matches TRBD2 (6 bases). The CDR3 runs 15 residues. The V gene lost 4 bases and the J gene lost 5 bases, with 18 bases spanning the gap. Germline V gene data show CDR1 as SGHKS and CDR2 as YYEKEE (reference sequence). Here the CDR3 reads CASSPWAGGGETQYF. The CDR3 DNA is TGTGCCAGCAGCCCATGGGCGGGTGGAGGGGAGACCCAGTACTTC.

In its sample, this clone ranks as medium-sized. The gene calls are TRBV4-1 and TRBJ1-5; TRBD1 aligns across 10 bases. In germline, CDR1 is MGHRA, CDR2 YSYEKL. The ends lost 0 bases at V and 5 bases at J; junction bases unmatched: 4. The CDR3 is 16 amino acids. CDR3 coding DNA: TGCGCCAGCAGCCAAGAGGCCGGGACAGGGGATCAGCCCCAGCATTTT. Translating gives CASSQEAGTGDQPQHF.

This rearrangement joins TRBV6-5 to TRBJ1-2, with 7 bases fitting TRBD1. This CDR3 comprises 14 residues. Germline V gene lookup returns CDR1 MNHEY and CDR2 SVGAGI. The ends lost 6 bases at V and 4 bases at J; junction bases unmatched: 8. CDR3 nucleotides: TGTGCCAGCAGGGGTGTCGGGACAGCCTATGGCTACACCTTC. Encoded protein: CASRGVGTAYGYTF.

The V call is TRBV7-9, the J call TRBJ2-3, with 9 bases matching TRBD2. V dropped 5 bases and J dropped 1; count of bases not matched to a gene: 10. This CDR3 is built from 17 residues. Germline V gene sequence: CDR1 SEHNR, CDR2 FQNEAQ (reference sequence). The CDR3 coding sequence is TGTGCCAGCAGCCCCAGCAGCGGGAGGACCCGCACAGATACGCAGTATTTT. Amino acid sequence: CASSPSSGRTRTDTQYF.